The 22 T cell receptor beta chains presented below share a single source sample, sequenced in a study of T cells in Graves' hyperthyroidism and ophthalmopathy. The investigators amplified TCR beta CDR3 regions from RNA transcripts. The HTBI primer set drove a first-round RT-PCR of the TCR CDR3. TCRdb re-called the multiplex PCR reads with MiXCR, one entry per CDR3 protein. The table records approximately 600,000 distinct CDR3 sequences, 14% of them present only once. Sequencing was done on a sample of blood. These TCRs come from a woman aged 18-29 years with Graves' ophthalmopathy.

This chain connects TRBV6-5 to TRBJ2-5, with a possible D match to TRBD2 (5 bases). The CDR3 has 15 amino acids. The germline gives CDR1 MNHEY, CDR2 SVGAGI. V gave up 0 bases and J gave up 1 base, with 9 bases separating them. DNA for the CDR3: TGTGCCAGCAGTTACTCGACTATGGTCCAAGAGACCCAGTACTTC. This gives the protein CASSYSTMVQETQYF.

This clonotype was seen ten or more times. The rearrangement uses TRBV30 and TRBJ2-1, with TRBD2 matching over 13 bases. The CDR3 is 15 residues long. Losses at the gene ends were 2 bases for V and 7 bases for J; bases not matched to a gene: 5. Germline CDR1 and CDR2: GTSNPN and SVGIG (reference sequence). CDR3 residues: CAWSWTSGSQNEQFF. CDR3 sequence (DNA): TGTGCCTGGAGTTGGACTAGCGGGAGTCAGAATGAGCAGTTCTTC.

In this sample, this clonotype turned up many times. CDR3 amino acids: CATSESGTGKYSNQPQHF. CDR3 nucleotides: TGTGCCACCAGTGAATCCGGGACAGGGAAGTATAGCAATCAGCCCCAGCATTTT. The V gene is TRBV24-1, the J gene TRBJ1-5; 9 nucleotides match TRBD1. This CDR3 spans 18 amino acids. CDR1 KGHDR and CDR2 SFDVKD come from the germline V gene. The junction had 9 bases not matched to a gene; V was cut back by 4 bases and J by 0 bases.

This clonotype was detected only a few times. The chain couples TRBV29-1 to TRBJ1-3; D is perhaps TRBD1 (5 bases). Germline V gene data show CDR1 as SQVTM and CDR2 as ANQGSEA. This CDR3 spans 14 amino acids. V dropped 4 bases and J dropped 4 bases, with 14 bases sitting between them. CDR3 nucleotides: TGCAGCGTTGTCGGAGGGGATTTCGGAAACACCATATATTTT. It is translated as CSVVGGDFGNTIYF.

This clonotype was recorded a few times. V and J are TRBV7-9 and TRBJ2-7; 10 nucleotides align to TRBD1. The CDR3 runs 17 residues. CDR1 and CDR2 from the germline V gene are SEHNR and FQNEAQ (reference sequence). V trimming: 4 bases; J trimming: 5 bases; junction bases outside the gene matches: 14. The CDR3 protein is CASSSALRDRGMHEQYF. In DNA form, the CDR3 reads TGTGCCAGCAGCTCCGCCCTCCGGGACAGGGGAATGCACGAGCAGTACTTC.

The chain couples TRBV2 to TRBJ1-4; TRBD1 matches at 10 bases. Germline V CDR1 and CDR2: SNHLY, FYNNEI. Trimming cost V 8 bases and J 7 bases; bases outside gene matches: 7. The CDR3 is 14 residues long. DNA of the CDR3: TGTGCCAGCGCACCGGGACAGGGGAGTGAAAAACTGTTTTTT. Amino acid sequence: CASAPGQGSEKLFF.

This clonotype was counted many times. This chain uses TRBV7-2 with TRBJ2-7; tentative D call: TRBD2 (5 bases). There are 13 residues in the CDR3. Germline CDR1 SGHTA, CDR2 FQGNSA. Deletions cut 8 bases from V and 4 bases from J, with 15 bases between. The CDR3 DNA reads TGTGCCAGCCTCGCGGGTCCATCATACGAGCAGTACTTC. Its protein product is CASLAGPSYEQYF.

This clonotype showed up just once. This sequence joins TRBV4-1 and TRBJ2-1, with D possibly being TRBD2 (6 bases). Looked up from germline, CDR1 is MGHRA and CDR2 is YSYEKL. The CDR3 sequence is 15 residues long. V was cut by 0 bases and J by 4 bases, with 10 bases left in between. CDR3 in DNA: TGCGCCAGCAGCCAAGAAGAGCGGGTTTACAATGAGCAGTTCTTC. It specifies CASSQEERVYNEQFF.

This clonotype was counted ten times or more. The gene calls are TRBV28 and TRBJ2-7, with TRBD1 identical over 11 bases. The CDR3 loop spans 17 amino acids. The germline V gene has CDR1 MDHEN and CDR2 SYDVKM. Germline trimming cut 2 bases from V and 7 bases from J; bases unmatched to any gene: 13. The CDR3 coding sequence is TGTGCCAGCAGTTTAGGACGCCTCCAGGACAGGGGGCAGGAGCAGTACTTC. Amino acids: CASSLGRLQDRGQEQYF. Variable domain in full (rest from reference TRBV28 and TRBJ2-7): DVKVTQSSRYLVKRTGEKVFLECVQDMDHENMFWYRQDPGLGLRLIYFSYDVKMKEKGDIPEGYSVSREKKERFSLILESASTNQTSMYLCASSLGRLQDRGQEQYFGPGTRLTVT.

CDR3 coding DNA: TGTGCCAGCAGTTACAGGGCCCCGGGACATTTGAACACTGAAGCTTTCTTT. Translation gives CASSYRAPGHLNTEAFF. This chain links TRBV6-5 with TRBJ1-1, with a tentative D call TRBD1 (6 bases). V shed 2 bases and J shed 0 bases, with 16 bases lying between them. Germline loops: CDR1 MNHEY, CDR2 SVGAGI. The CDR3 consists of 17 residues.

This clonotype was counted a few times. This chain joins TRBV9 and TRBJ2-5; 8 positions match TRBD1. V trimming: 3 bases; J trimming: 1 base; junction bases outside the gene matches: 8. The germline V gene encodes CDR1 SGDLS and CDR2 YYNGEE. This CDR3 has 16 residues. CDR3 nucleotide sequence: TGTGCCAGCAGCGGACAGGGGTCGGGCATCCAAGAGACCCAGTACTTC. It specifies CASSGQGSGIQETQYF.

The chain employs TRBV9 and TRBJ1-5; D is undetermined. The CDR3 spans 15 residues. V shed 0 bases and J shed 3 bases, with 10 bases lying between them. Germline V gene lookup returns CDR1 SGDLS and CDR2 YYNGEE. The CDR3 loop reads CASSVDSGPNQPQHF. The CDR3 bases are TGTGCCAGCAGCGTAGATTCTGGACCCAATCAGCCCCAGCATTTT.

This clonotype appeared many times. V gene TRBV6-1 combines with J gene TRBJ2-7, with 8 positions matching TRBD1. This CDR3 spans 14 amino acids. Germline V lookup: CDR1 MNHNS, CDR2 SASEGT. J gave up 2 bases and V 4 bases, and 4 bases lay outside the gene matches. The CDR3 loop reads CASSGGQGPYEQYF. CDR3 DNA: TGTGCCAGCAGTGGCGGACAGGGTCCCTACGAGCAGTACTTC.

This clonotype showed up many times. The chain employs TRBV6-1 and TRBJ1-1, with 9 bases lining up with TRBD1. CDR1 and CDR2 from the germline V gene are MNHNS and SASEGT. The ends lost 5 bases at V and 4 bases at J; junction bases unmatched: 17. The CDR3 sequence is 18 residues long. Written as DNA, the CDR3 is TGTGCCAGCAGTCCCCGTCCCGGGACAGGGTTGCGGGCCACTGAAGCTTTCTTT. Translation: CASSPRPGTGLRATEAFF.

This clonotype appeared once. This could be a read error, since a much larger clone is one nucleotide away. The chain combines TRBV7-6 with TRBJ1-6; weak D call: TRBD1 (6 bases). CDR3 size: 16 residues. V was clipped by 5 bases and J by 11 bases, with 22 bases between them. CDR1 and CDR2 from the germline V gene are SGHVS and FNYEAQ. This chain's CDR3 is CASSPYEGEGSPPLHF. The CDR3 region has the DNA TGTGCCAGCAGCCCCTACGAGGGGGAGGGTTCTCCACCCCTCCACTTT.

This chain links TRBV7-8 with TRBJ2-7, with 8 bases aligning to TRBD2. CDR3 size: 17 residues. The germline V gene has CDR1 SGHVS and CDR2 FQNEAQ. With V trimmed by 1 base and J by 3 bases, 11 bases remained unmatched. The CDR3 DNA sequence: TGTGCCAGCAGCTTAGGGGGCGGGAGGTGGAGCTACTACGAGCAGTACTTC. Protein product: CASSLGGGRWSYYEQYF.

V gene TRBV19 combines with J gene TRBJ2-3; 10 nucleotides line up with TRBD2. Trimming at V came to 5 bases and at J to 5 bases, leaving 7 bases not matched to a gene. The CDR3 is 15 residues long. Per the germline V gene, CDR1 is LNHDA and CDR2 is SQIVND (reference sequence). For the CDR3, the DNA is TGTGCCAGTAGTTTTACTAGCGGGACGGGAGATACGCAGTATTTT. It specifies CASSFTSGTGDTQYF.

This clonotype was recorded many times. The V gene is TRBV7-2, the J gene TRBJ1-5; 7 bases map to TRBD1. The V segment lost 5 bases and the J segment 1 base; nucleotides outside the gene matches: 5. Germline V gene sequence: CDR1 SGHTA, CDR2 FQGNSA. The length of the CDR3 is 15 residues. The CDR3 bases are TGTGCCAGCAGCCCCCCGGGACAGAGCAATCAGCCCCAGCATTTT. It translates to CASSPPGQSNQPQHF.

Many counts were recorded for this clonotype. The chain uses TRBV27 and TRBJ1-2; a weak D match, TRBD1 (6 bases). The CDR3 spans 15 residues. The ends were cut back, 9 bases at V and 1 base at J, with 18 bases in the middle. Germline V lookup: CDR1 MNHEY, CDR2 SMNVEV (reference sequence). This CDR3 reads CASSGGASINYGYTF. DNA of the CDR3: TGTGCCAGTTCCGGGGGGGCGAGTATTAACTATGGCTACACCTTC.

A remark on this clonotype: A much larger clone differs by one base, so this may be a read error. The chain couples TRBV7-8 to TRBJ2-3, with D possibly TRBD2 on 6 matching bases. The ends were cut back, 1 base at V and 2 bases at J, with 16 bases in the middle. This CDR3 region has 17 residues. Germline CDR1 is SGHVS and CDR2 is FQNEAQ. The CDR3, as DNA: TGTGCCAGCAGCTTAGTAATTCTAGCGCGCCACACAGATACGCAGTATTTT. Translated: CASSLVILARHTDTQYF.

The V and J genes are TRBV9 and TRBJ2-1; the match to TRBD2 covers 12 bases. CDR3 length equals 15 residues. Losses at the gene ends were 4 bases for V and 4 bases for J; bases not matched to a gene: 3. The germline CDR1 and CDR2 sequences are SGDLS and YYNGEE. The CDR3 DNA sequence: TGTGCCAGCAGCACTAGCGGGAGGATGTACAATGAGCAGTTCTTC. This codes for CASSTSGRMYNEQFF.

This clonotype was detected many times. The J gene is TRBJ2-1, the V gene TRBV6-1; TRBD2 aligns across 7 bases. The V gene's germline CDR1 is MNHNS and CDR2 SASEGT. The CDR3 extends over 14 amino acids. After removal of 6 bases from V and 5 bases from J, the junction contained 7 bases not matched to a gene. CDR3 bases: TGTGCCAGCAGGGGAGCGGGAACACACAATGAGCAGTTCTTC. It yields the protein CASRGAGTHNEQFF.